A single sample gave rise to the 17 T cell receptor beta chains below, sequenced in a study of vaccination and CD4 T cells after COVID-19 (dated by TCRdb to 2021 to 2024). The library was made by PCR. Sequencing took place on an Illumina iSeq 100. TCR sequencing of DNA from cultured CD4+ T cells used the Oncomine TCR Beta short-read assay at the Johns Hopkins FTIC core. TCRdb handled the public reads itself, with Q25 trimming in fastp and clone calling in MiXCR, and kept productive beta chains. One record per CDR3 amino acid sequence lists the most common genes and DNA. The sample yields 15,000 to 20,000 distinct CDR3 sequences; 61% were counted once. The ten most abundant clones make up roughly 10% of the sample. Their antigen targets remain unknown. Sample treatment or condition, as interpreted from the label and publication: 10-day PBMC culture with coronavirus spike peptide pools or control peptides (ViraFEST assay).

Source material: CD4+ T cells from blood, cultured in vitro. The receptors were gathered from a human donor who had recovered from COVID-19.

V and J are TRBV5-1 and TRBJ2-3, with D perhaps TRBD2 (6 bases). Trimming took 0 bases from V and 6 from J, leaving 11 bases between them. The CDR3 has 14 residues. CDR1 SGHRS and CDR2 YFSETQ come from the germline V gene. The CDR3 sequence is CASSLETGEDTQYF. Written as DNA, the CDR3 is TGCGCCAGCAGCTTGGAGACGGGGGAGGATACGCAGTATTTT.

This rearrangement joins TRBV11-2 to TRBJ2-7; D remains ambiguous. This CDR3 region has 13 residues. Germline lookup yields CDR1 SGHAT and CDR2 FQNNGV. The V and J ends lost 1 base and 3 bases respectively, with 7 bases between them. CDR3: CASSLGAFYEQYF. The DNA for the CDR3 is TGTGCCAGCAGCTTAGGGGCGTTCTACGAGCAGTACTTC.

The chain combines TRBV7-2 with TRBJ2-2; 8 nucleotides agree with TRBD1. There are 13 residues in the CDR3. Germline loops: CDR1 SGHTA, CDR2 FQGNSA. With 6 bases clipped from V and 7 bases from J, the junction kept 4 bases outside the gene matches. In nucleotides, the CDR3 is TGTGCCAGCAGTTCAGGGGGCTACGGGGAGCTGTTTTTT. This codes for CASSSGGYGELFF.

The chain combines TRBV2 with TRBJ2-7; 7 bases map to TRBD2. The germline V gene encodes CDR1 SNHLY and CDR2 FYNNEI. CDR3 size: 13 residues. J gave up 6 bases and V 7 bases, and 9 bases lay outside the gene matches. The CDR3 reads CASIRGGWSEQYF. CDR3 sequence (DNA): TGTGCCAGCATTAGGGGAGGGTGGAGCGAGCAGTACTTC.

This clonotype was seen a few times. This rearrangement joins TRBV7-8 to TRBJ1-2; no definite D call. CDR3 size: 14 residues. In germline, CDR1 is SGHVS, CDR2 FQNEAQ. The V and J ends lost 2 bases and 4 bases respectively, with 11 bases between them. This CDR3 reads CASSLRKESYGYTF. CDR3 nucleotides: TGTGCCAGCAGCTTACGGAAAGAAAGCTATGGCTACACCTTC.

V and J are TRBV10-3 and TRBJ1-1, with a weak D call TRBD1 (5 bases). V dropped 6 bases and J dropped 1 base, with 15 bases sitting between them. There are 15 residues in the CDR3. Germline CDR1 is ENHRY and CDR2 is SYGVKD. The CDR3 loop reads CAISHGQGGNTEAFF. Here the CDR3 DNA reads TGTGCCATCAGCCATGGACAAGGAGGGAACACTGAAGCTTTCTTT.

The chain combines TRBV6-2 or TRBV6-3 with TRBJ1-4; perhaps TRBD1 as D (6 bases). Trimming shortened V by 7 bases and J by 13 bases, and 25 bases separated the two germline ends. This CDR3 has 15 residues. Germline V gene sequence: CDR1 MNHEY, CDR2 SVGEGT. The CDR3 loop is CASKLGGTAAGGLFF. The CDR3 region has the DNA TGTGCCAGCAAGTTAGGGGGAACGGCGGCCGGGGGACTGTTTTTT.

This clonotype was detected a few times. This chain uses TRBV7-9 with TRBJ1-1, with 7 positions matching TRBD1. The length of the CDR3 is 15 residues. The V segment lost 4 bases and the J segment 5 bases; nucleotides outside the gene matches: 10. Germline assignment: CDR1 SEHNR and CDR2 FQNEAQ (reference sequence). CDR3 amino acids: CASSSLRGPWTEAFF. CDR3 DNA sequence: TGTGCCAGCAGCTCCCTGAGGGGGCCTTGGACTGAAGCTTTCTTT.

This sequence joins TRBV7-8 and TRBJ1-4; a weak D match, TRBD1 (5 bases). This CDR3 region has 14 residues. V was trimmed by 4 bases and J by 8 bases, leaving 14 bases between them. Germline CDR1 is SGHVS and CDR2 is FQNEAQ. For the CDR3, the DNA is TGTGCCAGCAGCTCAGGGAGCGTTAAGGAAAAACTGTTTTTT. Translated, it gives CASSSGSVKEKLFF.

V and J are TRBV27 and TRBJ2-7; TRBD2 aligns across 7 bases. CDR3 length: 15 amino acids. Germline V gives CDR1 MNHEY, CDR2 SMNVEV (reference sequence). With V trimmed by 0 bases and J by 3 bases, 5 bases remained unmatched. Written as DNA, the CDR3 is TGTGCCAGCAGTTTATCGGGACTACGTGGCTACGAGCAGTACTTC. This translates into CASSLSGLRGYEQYF.

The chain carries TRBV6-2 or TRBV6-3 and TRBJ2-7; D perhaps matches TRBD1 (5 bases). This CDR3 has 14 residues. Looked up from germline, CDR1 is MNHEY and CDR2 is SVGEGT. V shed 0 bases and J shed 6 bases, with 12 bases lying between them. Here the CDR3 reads CASSYSGVTGEQYF. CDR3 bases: TGTGCCAGCAGTTACTCAGGGGTAACAGGCGAGCAGTACTTC.

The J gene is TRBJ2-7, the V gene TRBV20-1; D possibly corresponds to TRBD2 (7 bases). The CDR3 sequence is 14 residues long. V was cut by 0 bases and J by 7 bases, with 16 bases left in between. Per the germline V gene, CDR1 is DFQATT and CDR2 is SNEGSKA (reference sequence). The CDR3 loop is CSARDLGRGGEQYF. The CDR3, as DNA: TGCAGTGCTAGAGATCTTGGAAGGGGGGGAGAGCAGTACTTC.

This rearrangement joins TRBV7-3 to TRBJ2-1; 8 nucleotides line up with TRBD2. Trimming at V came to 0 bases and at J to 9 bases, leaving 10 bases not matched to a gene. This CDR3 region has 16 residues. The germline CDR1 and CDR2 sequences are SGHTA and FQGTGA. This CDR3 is CASSLTRGLGNSEQFF. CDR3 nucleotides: TGTGCCAGCAGCTTAACTAGGGGACTAGGAAATAGTGAGCAGTTCTTC.

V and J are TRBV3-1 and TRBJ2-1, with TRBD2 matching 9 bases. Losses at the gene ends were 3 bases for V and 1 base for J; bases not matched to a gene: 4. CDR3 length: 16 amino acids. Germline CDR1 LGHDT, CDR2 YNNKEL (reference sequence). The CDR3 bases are TGTGCCAGCAGCCATCGACTAGCGGCGTCCTACAATGAGCAGTTCTTC. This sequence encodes CASSHRLAASYNEQFF.

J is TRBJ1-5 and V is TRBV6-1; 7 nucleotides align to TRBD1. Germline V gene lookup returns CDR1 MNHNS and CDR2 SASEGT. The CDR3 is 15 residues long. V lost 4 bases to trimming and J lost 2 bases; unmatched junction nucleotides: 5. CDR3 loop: CASSVGQVGNQPQHF. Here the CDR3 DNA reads TGTGCCAGCAGTGTAGGACAGGTGGGCAATCAGCCCCAGCATTTT.

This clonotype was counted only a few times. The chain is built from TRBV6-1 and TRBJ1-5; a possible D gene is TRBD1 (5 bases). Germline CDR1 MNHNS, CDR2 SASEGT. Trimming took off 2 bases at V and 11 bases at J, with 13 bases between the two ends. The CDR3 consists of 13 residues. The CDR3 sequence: CASSERPPGAQHF. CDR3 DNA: TGTGCCAGCAGTGAACGTCCACCGGGGGCCCAGCATTTT.

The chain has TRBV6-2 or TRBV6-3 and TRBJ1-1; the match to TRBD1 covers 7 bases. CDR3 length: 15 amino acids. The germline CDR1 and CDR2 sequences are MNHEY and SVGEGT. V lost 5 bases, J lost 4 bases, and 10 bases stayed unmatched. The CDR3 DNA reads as TGTGCCAGCAGTCACATTGGGACAGTTGGCACTGAAGCTTTCTTT. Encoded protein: CASSHIGTVGTEAFF.